What follows are 3 T cell receptor beta chains derived from one specimen sequenced in a study of Ad26.COV2.S vaccination and SARS-CoV-2 variants. The assay was immunoSEQ multiplex PCR, and TCRdb's table has in-frame clones only and misses some. The sample shows fewer than 400,000 clones, about 85% of them seen only once. Indicated treatment: approximately 18 received Ad26.COV2.S at low or high dose, single or two shots; five or six received placebo; per-sample allocation not given. Samples came from day 63 after the first vaccine or placebo injection. Material: peripheral blood, obtained in a trial of Ad26.COV2.S vaccine versus placebo. The receptors originated from a person between 18 and 60 years old who received the Ad26.COV2.S COVID-19 vaccine or a placebo.

The V call is TRBV19, the J call TRBJ1-5, with D perhaps TRBD1 (5 bases). The CDR3 contains 15 residues. Germline CDR1 LNHDA, CDR2 SQIVND (reference sequence). Trimming removed 6 bases at V and 5 bases at J, with 17 bases between. In DNA, the CDR3 is TGTGCCAGTAGCCCTGGAGTCGGGGGAGATCAGCCCCAGCATTTT. Translating gives CASSPGVGGDQPQHF.

V gene TRBV5-5 combines with J gene TRBJ1-2; D gene ambiguous. The CDR3 is 13 residues long. Trimming cost V 1 base and J 5 bases, with 9 bases left between them. Germline V gene lookup returns CDR1 SGHKS and CDR2 YYEKEE (reference sequence). The CDR3 reads CASSLLYAYGYTF. For the CDR3, the DNA is TGTGCCAGCAGCTTGTTGTATGCTTATGGCTACACCTTC.

This chain uses TRBV7-9 with TRBJ2-2; possibly TRBD2 for D (7 bases). This CDR3 is built from 15 residues. The germline V gene has CDR1 SEHNR and CDR2 FQNEAQ (reference sequence). V was cut by 7 bases and J by 4 bases, with 16 bases left in between. CDR3 coding DNA: TGTGCCAGCACCCCTCGGGGAGGGGGCACCGGGGAGCTGTTTTTT. This sequence encodes CASTPRGGGTGELFF.